This T cell receptor beta chain was captured by sequencing in a study of T cells in Graves' hyperthyroidism and ophthalmopathy (dated by TCRdb to between 2018 and 2020). Notes on the research overall: Peripheral blood samples were taken at the time of initial diagnosis, prior to any treatment. The approximately 98 discovery patients were randomly divided into training and test sets at a 7:3 ratio. TCR V-J signatures able to tell the groups apart were searched for in a discovery cohort of around 95 patients, of whom 43 had Graves' ophthalmopathy and about 60 had stable Graves' hyperthyroidism. In addition, the study compared T-cell repertoires in thyroid tissue and in blood from five or six Graves' hyperthyroidism patients. Prospective prediction of ophthalmopathy was tested in an independent validation cohort consisting of some 18 hyperthyroidism patients and approximately 16 patients who later progressed to ophthalmopathy. Once sampling was done, hyperthyroidism patients were given methimazole at a starting dose of 30 mg daily, whereas ophthalmopathy patients were given high-dose intravenous methylprednisolone. The paper reports TCR Vbeta CDR3 sequencing of approximately 130 peripheral blood samples: around 41 ophthalmopathy, approximately 74 hyperthyroidism and about 17 progressor patients.

The TCR beta CDR3 regions were amplified from the RNA transcripts. A first-round RT-PCR of the TCR CDR3 used the HTBI primer set with the Qiagen OneStep RT-PCR kit. The libraries were constructed in a second round of multiplex PCR and then size-selected and purified. Libraries were sequenced paired-end with 100 bp reads on an Illumina HiSeq2000. Turning to the authors' computational methods: SOAPnuke was used to process the raw data, removing reads that contained adapters or uncalled bases, had a mean Phred below 15, or lacked an exact match to the constant primer or identifier. COPE v1.2.5 was used to merge high-quality paired reads, and clonotypes were defined as unique nucleotide sequences. MiTCR v1.1 was used to align clonotypes to the IMGT TRBV, TRBD and TRBJ reference segments. Only V-J combinations with frequency above 0.0001, covering roughly 99% of repertoires, were analysed. The TCS score was defined as the ratio of F50 (clonal expansion) to E x V (chaos), calculated using BLOSUM62-based TCRdist between CDR3 peptides within each V-J. Welch's t-statistics and random forest reduced around 510 V-J features to under 15, which were used in a naive Bayes classifier (R e1071). TCRdb handled the public reads itself, with Q25 trimming in fastp and clone calling in MiXCR, and kept productive beta chains. Identical CDR3 proteins give one entry, which carries the most common genes and DNA. The authors' filters were not applied to this entry. A total of about 700,000 distinct CDR3 sequences appear in this sample, about 15% of them only once. The biggest ten clones account for about 10% of the sample.

The research as a whole found: During validation, the model predicted progression to ophthalmopathy a median of about 6.3 months ahead of onset, with roughly 65% sensitivity and around 72% specificity. A model built on a 13 V-J signature distinguished ophthalmopathy from stable hyperthyroidism, reaching about 88% sensitivity and approximately 83% specificity in cross-validation and 80%/75% in testing. No statistical method was used to set the sample size in advance, and investigators knew the group allocation. Blood samples also contained most of the expanded thyroid clonotypes (frequency above 0.001), which suggests that blood repertoires may reflect thyroid immune responses.

From the cysteine through the phenylalanine, the CDR3 covers 18 amino acids. The retained sequence is limited to the CDR3, 54 bases, with the frame set at the first base. V is trimmed back by 3 bases and J by 9 bases, and the junction contains 19 bases that no gene match accounts for. This clonotype was observed at least ten times. The antigen it binds to is not known. No base quality information exists; no much larger clone differs at one position. A patient counted as having stable Graves' hyperthyroidism if no progression to ophthalmopathy occurred over 18 months of follow-up. The hyperthyroidism patients were between 18 and 65 years old and newly diagnosed, with a disease duration of less than 2 months. Exclusion was applied to patients with uncontrolled infections, other autoimmune diseases, pregnancy or lactation. Diagnoses relied on clinical symptoms, serum thyroxine and TRAb, thyroid ultrasound and orbital computed tomography. Ficoll-Paque density gradient centrifugation was used to isolate PBMCs from about 10 ml of fresh peripheral blood. Total RNA was extracted with Trizol reagent, and quality was checked on an Agilent 2100 Bioanalyzer.

The V and J genes are TRBV12-3 or TRBV12-4 and TRBJ2-3, with 9 bases matching TRBD2. Sequencing used blood. The clonotype originates from a woman between 18 and 30 years old with Graves' hyperthyroidism. The nucleotide sequence is TGTGCCAGCAGTTTTGCGACCTCGACTAGCGGACTAAGGTACACGCAGTATTTT. Its coded protein is CASSFATSTSGLRYTQYF.